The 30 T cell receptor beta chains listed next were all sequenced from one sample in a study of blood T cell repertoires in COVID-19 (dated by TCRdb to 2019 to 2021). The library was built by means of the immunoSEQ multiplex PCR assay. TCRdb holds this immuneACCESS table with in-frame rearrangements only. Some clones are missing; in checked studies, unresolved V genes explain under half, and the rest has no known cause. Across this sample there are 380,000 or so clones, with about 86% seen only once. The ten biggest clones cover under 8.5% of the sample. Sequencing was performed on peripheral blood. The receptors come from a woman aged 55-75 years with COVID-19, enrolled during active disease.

CDR3 sequence: CASSLGLAGDTDTQYF. In DNA form, the CDR3 reads TGTGCCAGTAGTTTAGGACTAGCGGGGGACACAGATACGCAGTATTTT. V gene TRBV19 combines with J gene TRBJ2-3; 13 nucleotides agree with TRBD2. With V trimmed by 5 bases and J by 2 bases, 4 bases remained unmatched. The CDR3 contains 16 residues. Germline V CDR1 and CDR2: LNHDA, SQIVND (reference sequence).

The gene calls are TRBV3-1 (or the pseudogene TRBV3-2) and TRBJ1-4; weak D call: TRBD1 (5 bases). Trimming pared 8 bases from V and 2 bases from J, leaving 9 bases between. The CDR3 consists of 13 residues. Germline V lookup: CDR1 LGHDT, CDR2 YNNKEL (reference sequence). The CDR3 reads CASGARTNEKLFF. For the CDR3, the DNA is TGTGCCAGCGGGGCGAGGACTAATGAAAAACTGTTTTTT.

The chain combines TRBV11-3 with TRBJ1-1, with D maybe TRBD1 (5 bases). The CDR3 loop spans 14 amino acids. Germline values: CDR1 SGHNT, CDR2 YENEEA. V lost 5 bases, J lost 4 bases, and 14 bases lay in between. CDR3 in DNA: TGTGCCAGCAGCCGGGGGAATAGCGGCACTGAAGCTTTCTTT. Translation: CASSRGNSGTEAFF. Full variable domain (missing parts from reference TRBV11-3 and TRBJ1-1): EAGVVQSPRYKIIEKKQPVAFWCNPISGHNTLYWYLQNLGQGPELLIRYENEEAVDDSQLPKDRFSAERLKGVDSTLKIQPAELGDSAVYLCASSRGNSGTEAFFGQGTRLTVV.

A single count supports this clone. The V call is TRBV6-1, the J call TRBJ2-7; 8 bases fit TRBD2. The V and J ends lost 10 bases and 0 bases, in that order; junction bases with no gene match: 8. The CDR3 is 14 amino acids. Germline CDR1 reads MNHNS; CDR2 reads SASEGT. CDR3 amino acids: CATRGGGHSYEQYF. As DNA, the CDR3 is TGTGCCACTAGAGGCGGGGGGCACTCCTACGAGCAGTACTTC.

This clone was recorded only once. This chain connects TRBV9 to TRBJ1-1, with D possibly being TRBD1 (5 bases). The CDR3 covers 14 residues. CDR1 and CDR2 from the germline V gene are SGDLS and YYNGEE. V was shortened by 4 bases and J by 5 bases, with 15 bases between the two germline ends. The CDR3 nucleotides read TGTGCCAGCAGCCCCCGAACCAGACAGACTGAAGCTTTCTTT. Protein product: CASSPRTRQTEAFF.

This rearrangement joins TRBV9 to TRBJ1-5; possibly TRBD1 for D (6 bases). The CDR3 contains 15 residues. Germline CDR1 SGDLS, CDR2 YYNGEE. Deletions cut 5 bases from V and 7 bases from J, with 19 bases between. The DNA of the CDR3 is TGTGCCAGCAGTCGACCTACAGGGTTGGGGCAGCCCCAGCATTTT. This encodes CASSRPTGLGQPQHF.

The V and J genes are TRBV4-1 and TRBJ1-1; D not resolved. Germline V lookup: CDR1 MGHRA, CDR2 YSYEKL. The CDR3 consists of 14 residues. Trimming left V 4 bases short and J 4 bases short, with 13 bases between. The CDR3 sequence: CASSLIRGITEAFF. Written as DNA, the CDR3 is TGCGCCAGCAGCCTCATCCGGGGAATCACTGAAGCTTTCTTT.

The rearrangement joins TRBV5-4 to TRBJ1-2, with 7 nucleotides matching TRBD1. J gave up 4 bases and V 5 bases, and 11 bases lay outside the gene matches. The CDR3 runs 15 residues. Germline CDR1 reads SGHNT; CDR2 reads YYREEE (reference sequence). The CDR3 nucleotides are TGTGCCAGCAGGTCCCGACAGGGTCACCCCTATGGCTACACCTTC. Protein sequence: CASRSRQGHPYGYTF.

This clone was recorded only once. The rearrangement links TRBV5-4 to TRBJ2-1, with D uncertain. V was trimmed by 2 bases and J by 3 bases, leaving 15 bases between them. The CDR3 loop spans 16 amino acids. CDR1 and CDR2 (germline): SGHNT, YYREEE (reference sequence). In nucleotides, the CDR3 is TGTGCCAGCAGCTTAGGCGTAGGTGGGCGCTACAATGAGCAGTTCTTC. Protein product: CASSLGVGGRYNEQFF.

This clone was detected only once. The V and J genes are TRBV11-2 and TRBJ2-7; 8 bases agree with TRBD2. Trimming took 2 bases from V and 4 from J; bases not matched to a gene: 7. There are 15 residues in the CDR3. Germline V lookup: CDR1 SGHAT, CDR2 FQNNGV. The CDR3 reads CASSLTSGRGYEQYF. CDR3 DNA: TGTGCCAGCAGCTTAACTAGCGGCCGAGGGTACGAGCAGTACTTC.

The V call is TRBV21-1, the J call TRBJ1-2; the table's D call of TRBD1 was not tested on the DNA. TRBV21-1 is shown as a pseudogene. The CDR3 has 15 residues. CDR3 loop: CASSKRRARGNGYTF. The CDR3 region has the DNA TGTGCCAGCAGCAAGAGGCGGGCCAGGGGCAATGGCTACACCTTC.

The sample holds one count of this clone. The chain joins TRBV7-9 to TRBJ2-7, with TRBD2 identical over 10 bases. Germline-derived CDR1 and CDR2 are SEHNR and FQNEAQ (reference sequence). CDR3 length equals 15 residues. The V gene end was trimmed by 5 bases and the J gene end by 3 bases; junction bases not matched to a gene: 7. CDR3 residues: CASSLRTSGGYEQYF. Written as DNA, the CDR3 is TGTGCCAGCAGCCTAAGGACTAGCGGCGGCTACGAGCAGTACTTC. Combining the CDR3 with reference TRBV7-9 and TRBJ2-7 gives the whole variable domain DTGVSQNPRHKITKRGQNVTFRCDPISEHNRLYWYRQTLGQGPEFLTYFQNEAQLEKSRLLSDRFSAERPKGSFSTLEIQRTEQGDSAMYLCASSLRTSGGYEQYFGPGTRLTVT.

Here the CDR3 reads CASSIRASGTGELFF. DNA of the CDR3: TGTGCCAGTAGTATAAGGGCTAGCGGTACCGGGGAGCTGTTTTTT. The gene calls are TRBV19 and TRBJ2-2; 7 nucleotides agree with TRBD2. J gave up 5 bases and V 2 bases, and 5 bases lay outside the gene matches. CDR1 and CDR2 from the germline V gene are LNHDA and SQIVND (reference sequence). The CDR3 sequence is 15 residues long.

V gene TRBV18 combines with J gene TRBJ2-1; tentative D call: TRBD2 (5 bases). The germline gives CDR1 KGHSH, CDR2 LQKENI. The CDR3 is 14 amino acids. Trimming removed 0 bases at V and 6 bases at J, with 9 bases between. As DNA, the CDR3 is TGTGCCAGCTCACCACCTGCTAGCCCCAATGAGCAGTTCTTC. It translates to CASSPPASPNEQFF.

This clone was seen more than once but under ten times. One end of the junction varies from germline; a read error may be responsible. CDR3 sequence reads: CASSQDEGSVDF. The DNA for the CDR3 is TGTGCCAGCAGCCAAGATGAGGGTTCAGTAGACTTT. J is TRBJ1-4 and V is TRBV3-1 (or the pseudogene TRBV3-2); D gene unclear. Germline assignment: CDR1 LGHDT and CDR2 YNNKEL (reference sequence). The CDR3 consists of 12 residues.

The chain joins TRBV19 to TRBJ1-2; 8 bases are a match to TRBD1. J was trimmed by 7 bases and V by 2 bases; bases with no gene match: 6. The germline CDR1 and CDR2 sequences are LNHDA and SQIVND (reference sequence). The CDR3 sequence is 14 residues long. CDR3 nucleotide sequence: TGTGCCAGTAGTATACAGGGGGCGACTTCTGGCTACACCTTC. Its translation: CASSIQGATSGYTF.

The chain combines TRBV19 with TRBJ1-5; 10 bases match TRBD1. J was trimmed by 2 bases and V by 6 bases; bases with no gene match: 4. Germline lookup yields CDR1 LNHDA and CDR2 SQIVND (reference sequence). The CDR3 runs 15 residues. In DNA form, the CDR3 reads TGTGCCAGTAGGACAGGGGGCGGGGGCAATCAGCCCCAGCATTTT. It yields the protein CASRTGGGGNQPQHF. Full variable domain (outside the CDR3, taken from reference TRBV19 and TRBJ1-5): DGGITQSPKYLFRKEGQNVTLSCEQNLNHDAMYWYRQDPGQGLRLIYYSQIVNDFQKGDIAEGYSVSREKKESFPLTVTSAQKNPTAFYLCASRTGGGGNQPQHFGDGTRLSIL.

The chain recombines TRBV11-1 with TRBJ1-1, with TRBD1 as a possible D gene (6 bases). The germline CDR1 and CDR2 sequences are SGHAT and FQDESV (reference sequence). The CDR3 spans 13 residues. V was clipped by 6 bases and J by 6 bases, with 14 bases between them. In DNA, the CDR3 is TGTGCCAGCAGTAAGGGGGTGGAGGCTGAAGCTTTCTTT. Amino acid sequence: CASSKGVEAEAFF.

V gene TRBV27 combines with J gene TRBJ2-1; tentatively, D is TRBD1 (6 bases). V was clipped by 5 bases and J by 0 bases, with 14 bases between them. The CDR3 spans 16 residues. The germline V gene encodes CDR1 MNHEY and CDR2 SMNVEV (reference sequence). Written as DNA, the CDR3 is TGTGCCAGCAGTCCGCACCTGGACAGCTCCTACAATGAGCAGTTCTTC. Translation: CASSPHLDSSYNEQFF.

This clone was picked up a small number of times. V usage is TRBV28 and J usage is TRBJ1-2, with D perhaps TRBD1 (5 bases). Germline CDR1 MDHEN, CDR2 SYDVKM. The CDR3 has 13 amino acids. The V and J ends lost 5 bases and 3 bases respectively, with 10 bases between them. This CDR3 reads CASSGASDYGYTF. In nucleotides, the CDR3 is TGTGCCAGCAGTGGGGCTTCCGACTATGGCTACACCTTC.

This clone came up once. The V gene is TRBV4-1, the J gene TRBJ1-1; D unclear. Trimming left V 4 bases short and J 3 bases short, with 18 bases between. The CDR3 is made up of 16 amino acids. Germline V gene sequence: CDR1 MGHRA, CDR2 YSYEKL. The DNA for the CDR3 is TGCGCCAGCAGCCTCCGGCTTGACTACGGCGACACTGAAGCTTTCTTT. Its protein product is CASSLRLDYGDTEAFF.

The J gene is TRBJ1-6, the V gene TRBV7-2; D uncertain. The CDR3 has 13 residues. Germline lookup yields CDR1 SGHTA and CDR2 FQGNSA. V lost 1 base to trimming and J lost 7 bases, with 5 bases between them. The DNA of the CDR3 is TGTGCCAGCAGCTTAGACGGGAATTCACCCCTCCACTTT. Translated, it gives CASSLDGNSPLHF.

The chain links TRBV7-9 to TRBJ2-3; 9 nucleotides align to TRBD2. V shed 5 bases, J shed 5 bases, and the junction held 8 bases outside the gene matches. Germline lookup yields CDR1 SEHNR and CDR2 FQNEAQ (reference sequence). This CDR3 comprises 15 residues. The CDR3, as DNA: TGTGCCAGCAGCCCCGGGACTAGCACATTAGATACGCAGTATTTT. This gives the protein CASSPGTSTLDTQYF.

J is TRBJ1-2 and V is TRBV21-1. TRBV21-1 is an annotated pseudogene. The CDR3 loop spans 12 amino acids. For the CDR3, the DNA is TGTGCCAGCATAACCGGGTTCGGCGGCTACACCTTC. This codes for CASITGFGGYTF.

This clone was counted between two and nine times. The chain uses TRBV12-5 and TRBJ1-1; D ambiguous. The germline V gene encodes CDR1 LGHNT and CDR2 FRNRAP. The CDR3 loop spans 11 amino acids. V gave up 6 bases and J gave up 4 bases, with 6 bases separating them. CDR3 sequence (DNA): TGTGCTAGTGGCCGCGGCACTGAAGCTTTCTTT. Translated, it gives CASGRGTEAFF.

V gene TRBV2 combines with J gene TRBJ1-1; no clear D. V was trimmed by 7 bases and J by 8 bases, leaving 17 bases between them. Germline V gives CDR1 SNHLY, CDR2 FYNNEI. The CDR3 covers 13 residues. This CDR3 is CASILPAEQEAFF. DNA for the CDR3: TGTGCCAGCATTCTTCCAGCCGAACAGGAAGCTTTCTTT. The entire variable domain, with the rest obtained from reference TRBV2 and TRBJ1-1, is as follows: EPEVTQTPSHQVTQMGQEVILRCVPISNHLYFYWYRQILGQKVEFLVSFYNNEISEKSEIFDDQFSVERPDGSNFTLKIRSTKLEDSAMYFCASILPAEQEAFFGQGTRLTVV.

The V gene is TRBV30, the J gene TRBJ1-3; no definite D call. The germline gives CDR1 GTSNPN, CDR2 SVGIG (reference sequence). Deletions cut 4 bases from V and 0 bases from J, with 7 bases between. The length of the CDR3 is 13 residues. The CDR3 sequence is CAWKRSSGNTIYF. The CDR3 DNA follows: TGTGCCTGGAAAAGGAGCTCTGGAAACACCATATATTTT. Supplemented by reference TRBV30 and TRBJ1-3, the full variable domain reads SQTIHQWPATLVQPVGSPLSLECTVEGTSNPNLYWYRQAAGRGLQLLFYSVGIGQISSEVPQNLSASRPQDRQFILSSKKLLLSDSGFYLCAWKRSSGNTIYFGEGSWLTVV.

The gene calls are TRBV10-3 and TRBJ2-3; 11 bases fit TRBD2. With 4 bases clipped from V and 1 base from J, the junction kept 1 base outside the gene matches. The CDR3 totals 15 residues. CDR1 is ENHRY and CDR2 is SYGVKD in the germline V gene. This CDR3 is CAISATSGGTDTQYF. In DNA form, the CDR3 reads TGTGCCATCAGTGCGACTAGCGGGGGCACAGATACGCAGTATTTT.

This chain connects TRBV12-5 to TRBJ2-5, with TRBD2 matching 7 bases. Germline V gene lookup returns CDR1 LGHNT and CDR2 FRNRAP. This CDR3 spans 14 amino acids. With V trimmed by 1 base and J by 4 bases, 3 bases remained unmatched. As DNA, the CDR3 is TGTGCTAGTGGTTTGGACGGGGGGAGAGAGACCCAGTACTTC. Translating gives CASGLDGGRETQYF.

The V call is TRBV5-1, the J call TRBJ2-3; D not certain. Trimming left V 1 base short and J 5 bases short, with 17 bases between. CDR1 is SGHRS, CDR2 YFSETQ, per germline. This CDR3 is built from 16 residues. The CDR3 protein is CASSLSLFSGGDTQYF. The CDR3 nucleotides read TGCGCCAGCAGCTTGTCATTGTTTTCGGGTGGAGATACGCAGTATTTT. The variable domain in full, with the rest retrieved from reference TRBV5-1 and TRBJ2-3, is KAGVTQTPRYLIKTRGQQVTLSCSPISGHRSVSWYQQTPGQGLQFLFEYFSETQRNKGNFPGRFSGRQFSNSRSEMNVSTLELGDSALYLCASSLSLFSGGDTQYFGPGTRLTVL.